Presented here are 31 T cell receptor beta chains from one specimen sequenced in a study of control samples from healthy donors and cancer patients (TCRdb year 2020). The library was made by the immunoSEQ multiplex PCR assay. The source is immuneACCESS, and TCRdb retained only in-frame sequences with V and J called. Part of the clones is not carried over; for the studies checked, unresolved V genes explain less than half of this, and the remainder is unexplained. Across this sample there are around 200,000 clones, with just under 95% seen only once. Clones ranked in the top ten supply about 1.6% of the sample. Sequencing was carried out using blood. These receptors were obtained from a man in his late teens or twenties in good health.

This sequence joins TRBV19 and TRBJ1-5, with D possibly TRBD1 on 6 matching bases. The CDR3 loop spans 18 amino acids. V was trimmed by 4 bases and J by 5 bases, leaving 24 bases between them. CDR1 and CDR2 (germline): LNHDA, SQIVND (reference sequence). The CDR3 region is CASSSRDKLPLKDQPQHF. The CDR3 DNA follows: TGTGCCAGTAGTAGTCGGGACAAGTTACCTCTAAAAGATCAGCCCCAGCATTTT.

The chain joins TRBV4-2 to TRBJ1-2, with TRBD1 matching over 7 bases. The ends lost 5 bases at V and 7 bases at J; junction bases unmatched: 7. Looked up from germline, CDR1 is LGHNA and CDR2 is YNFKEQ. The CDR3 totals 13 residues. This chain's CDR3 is CASSGTGEGGYTF. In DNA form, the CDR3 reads TGTGCCAGCAGCGGAACAGGGGAAGGTGGCTACACCTTC.

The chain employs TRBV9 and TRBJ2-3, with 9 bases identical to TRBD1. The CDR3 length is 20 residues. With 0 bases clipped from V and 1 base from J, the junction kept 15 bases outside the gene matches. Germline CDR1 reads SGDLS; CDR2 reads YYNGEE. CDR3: CASSVEPGTGRLRGTDTQYF. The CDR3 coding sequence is TGTGCCAGCAGCGTAGAACCCGGGACAGGGAGGCTGAGGGGCACAGATACGCAGTATTTT.

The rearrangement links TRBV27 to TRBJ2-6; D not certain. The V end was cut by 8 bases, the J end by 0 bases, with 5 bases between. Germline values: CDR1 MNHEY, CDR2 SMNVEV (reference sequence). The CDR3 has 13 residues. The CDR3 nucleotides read TGTGCCAGCGCGAACTCTGGGGCCAACGTCCTGACTTTC. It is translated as CASANSGANVLTF.

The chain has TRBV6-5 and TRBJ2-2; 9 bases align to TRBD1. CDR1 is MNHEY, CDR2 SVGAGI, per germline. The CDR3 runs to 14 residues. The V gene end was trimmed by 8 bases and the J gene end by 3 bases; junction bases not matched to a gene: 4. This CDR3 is CASGDRAYTGELFF. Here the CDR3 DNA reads TGTGCCAGCGGGGACAGGGCCTACACCGGGGAGCTGTTTTTT.

The CDR3 DNA sequence: TGTGCCTGGAAAACAGGGGGTGAGCAGTTCTTC. Residues: CAWKTGGEQFF. The V gene is TRBV30, the J gene TRBJ2-1, with TRBD1 matching 8 bases. The CDR3 runs to 11 residues. Germline lookup yields CDR1 GTSNPN and CDR2 SVGIG (reference sequence). Trimming cost V 4 bases and J 9 bases; bases outside gene matches: 2.

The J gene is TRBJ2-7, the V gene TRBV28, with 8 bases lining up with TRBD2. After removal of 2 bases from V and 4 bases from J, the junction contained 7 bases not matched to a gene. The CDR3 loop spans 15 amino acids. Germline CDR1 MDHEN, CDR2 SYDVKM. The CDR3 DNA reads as TGTGCCAGCAGTTTAGAATTAGCGGGGAAGTACGAGCAGTACTTC. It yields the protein CASSLELAGKYEQYF.

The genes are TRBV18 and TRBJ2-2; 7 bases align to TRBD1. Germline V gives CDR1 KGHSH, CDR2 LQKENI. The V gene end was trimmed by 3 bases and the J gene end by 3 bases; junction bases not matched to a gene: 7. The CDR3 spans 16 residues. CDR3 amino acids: CASSPRQGVDTGELFF. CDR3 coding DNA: TGTGCCAGCTCACCGCGGCAGGGGGTCGACACCGGGGAGCTGTTTTTT.

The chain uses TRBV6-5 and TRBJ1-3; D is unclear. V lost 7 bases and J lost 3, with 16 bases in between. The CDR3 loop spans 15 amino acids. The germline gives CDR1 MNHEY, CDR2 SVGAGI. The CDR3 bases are TGTGCCAGCAATAGAGGAACATCGGGTGGAAACACCATATATTTT. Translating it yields CASNRGTSGGNTIYF.

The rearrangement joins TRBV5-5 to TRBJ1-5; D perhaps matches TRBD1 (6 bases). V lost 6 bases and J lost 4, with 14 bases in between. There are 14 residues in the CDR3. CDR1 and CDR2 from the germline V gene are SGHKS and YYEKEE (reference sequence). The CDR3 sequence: CASTLSTGNQPQHF. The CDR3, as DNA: TGTGCCAGCACCCTAAGCACAGGGAATCAGCCCCAGCATTTT.

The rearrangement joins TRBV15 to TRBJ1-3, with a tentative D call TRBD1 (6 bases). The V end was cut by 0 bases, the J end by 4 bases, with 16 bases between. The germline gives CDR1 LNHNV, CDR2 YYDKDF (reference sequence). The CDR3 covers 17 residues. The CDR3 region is CATSREPGHPNGNTIYF. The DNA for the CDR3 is TGTGCCACCAGCAGAGAACCGGGACACCCAAACGGAAACACCATATATTTT.

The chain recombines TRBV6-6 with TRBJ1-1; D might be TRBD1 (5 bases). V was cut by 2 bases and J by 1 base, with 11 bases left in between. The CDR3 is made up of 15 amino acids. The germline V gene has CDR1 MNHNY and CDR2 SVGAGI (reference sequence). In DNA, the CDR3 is TGTGCCAGCAGTTACCGCGGGGCCCGGAACACTGAAGCTTTCTTT. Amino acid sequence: CASSYRGARNTEAFF.

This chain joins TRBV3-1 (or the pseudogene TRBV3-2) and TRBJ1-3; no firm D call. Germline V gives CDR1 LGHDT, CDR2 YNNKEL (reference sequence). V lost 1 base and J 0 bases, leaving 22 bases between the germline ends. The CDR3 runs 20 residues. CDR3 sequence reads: CASSQGLGINQPFSGNTIYF. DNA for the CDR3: TGTGCCAGCAGCCAAGGGCTGGGTATTAACCAACCTTTCTCTGGAAACACCATATATTTT.

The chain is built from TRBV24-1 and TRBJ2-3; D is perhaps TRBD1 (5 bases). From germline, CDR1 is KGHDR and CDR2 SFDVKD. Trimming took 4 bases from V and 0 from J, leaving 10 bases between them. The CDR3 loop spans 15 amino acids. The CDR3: CATSDPNRSTDTQYF. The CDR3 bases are TGTGCCACCAGTGACCCCAACAGGAGCACAGATACGCAGTATTTT.

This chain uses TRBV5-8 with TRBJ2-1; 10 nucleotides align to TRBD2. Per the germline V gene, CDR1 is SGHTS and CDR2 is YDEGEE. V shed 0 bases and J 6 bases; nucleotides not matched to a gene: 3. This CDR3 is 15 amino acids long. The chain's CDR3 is CASSLALAGSNEQFF. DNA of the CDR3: TGTGCCAGCAGCTTGGCACTAGCGGGAAGCAATGAGCAGTTCTTC.

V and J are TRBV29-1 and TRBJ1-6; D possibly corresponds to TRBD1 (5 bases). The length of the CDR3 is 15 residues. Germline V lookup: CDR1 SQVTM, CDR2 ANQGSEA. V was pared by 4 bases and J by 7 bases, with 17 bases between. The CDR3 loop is CSVAQGSSRNSPLHF. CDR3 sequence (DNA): TGCAGCGTTGCGCAGGGATCATCCCGAAATTCACCCCTCCACTTT.

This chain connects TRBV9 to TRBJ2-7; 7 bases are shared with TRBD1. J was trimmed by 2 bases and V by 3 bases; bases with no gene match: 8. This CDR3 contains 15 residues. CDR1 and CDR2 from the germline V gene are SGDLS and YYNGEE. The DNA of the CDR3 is TGTGCCAGCAGCGCCTCAACAGGGGAGACCTACGAGCAGTACTTC. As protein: CASSASTGETYEQYF.

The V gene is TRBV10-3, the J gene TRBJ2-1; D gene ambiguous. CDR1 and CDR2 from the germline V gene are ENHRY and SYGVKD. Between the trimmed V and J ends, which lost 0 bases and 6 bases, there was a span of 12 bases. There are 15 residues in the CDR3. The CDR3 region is CAISESRSLLNEQFF. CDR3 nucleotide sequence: TGTGCCATCAGTGAGTCGCGCTCTCTTCTCAATGAGCAGTTCTTC.

Here the CDR3 DNA reads TGTGCCAGCTCATGGGACCGGGAGACCCAGTACTTC. Amino acid sequence: CASSWDRETQYF. The gene calls are TRBV18 and TRBJ2-5; D tentatively reads TRBD1 or TRBD2 (5 bases each). There are 12 residues in the CDR3. Germline V lookup: CDR1 KGHSH, CDR2 LQKENI. Between the trimmed V and J ends, which lost 5 bases and 5 bases, there was a span of 9 bases.

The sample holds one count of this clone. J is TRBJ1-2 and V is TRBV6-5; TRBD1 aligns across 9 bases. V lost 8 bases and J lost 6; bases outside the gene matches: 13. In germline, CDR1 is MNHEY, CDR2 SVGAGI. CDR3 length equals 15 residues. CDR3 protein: CASGPNTGGKDGYTF. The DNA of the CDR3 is TGTGCCAGCGGGCCAAATACAGGGGGCAAGGATGGCTACACCTTC.

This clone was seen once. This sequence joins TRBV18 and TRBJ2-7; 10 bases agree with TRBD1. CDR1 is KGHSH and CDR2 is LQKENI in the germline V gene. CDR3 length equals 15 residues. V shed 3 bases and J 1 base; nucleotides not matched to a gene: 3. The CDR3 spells CASSPTGGESYEQYF. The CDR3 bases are TGTGCCAGCTCACCGACAGGGGGCGAGTCCTACGAGCAGTACTTC.

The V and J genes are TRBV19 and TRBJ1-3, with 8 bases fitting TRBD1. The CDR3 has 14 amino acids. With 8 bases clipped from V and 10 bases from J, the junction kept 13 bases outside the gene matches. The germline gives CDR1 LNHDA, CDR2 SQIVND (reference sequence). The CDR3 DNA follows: TGTGCCAGTGGTGCCGGACAGGGAGGGGGGACCATATATTTT. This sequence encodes CASGAGQGGGTIYF. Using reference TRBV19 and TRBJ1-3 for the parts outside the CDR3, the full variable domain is DGGITQSPKYLFRKEGQNVTLSCEQNLNHDAMYWYRQDPGQGLRLIYYSQIVNDFQKGDIAEGYSVSREKKESFPLTVTSAQKNPTAFYLCASGAGQGGGTIYFGEGSWLTVV.

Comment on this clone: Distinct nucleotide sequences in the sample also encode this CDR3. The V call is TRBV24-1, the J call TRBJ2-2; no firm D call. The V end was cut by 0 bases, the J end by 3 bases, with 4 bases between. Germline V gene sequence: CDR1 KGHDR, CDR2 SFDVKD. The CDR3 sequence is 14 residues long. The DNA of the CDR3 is TGTGCCACCAGTGATTTGAGGGACACCGGGGAGCTGTTTTTT. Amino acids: CATSDLRDTGELFF.

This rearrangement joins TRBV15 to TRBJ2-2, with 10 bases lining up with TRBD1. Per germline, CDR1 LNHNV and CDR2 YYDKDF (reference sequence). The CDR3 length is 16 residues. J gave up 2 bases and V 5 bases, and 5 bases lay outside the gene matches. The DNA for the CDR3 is TGTGCCACCAGCCCCAGACAGGGGGCTAACACCGGGGAGCTGTTTTTT. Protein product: CATSPRQGANTGELFF.

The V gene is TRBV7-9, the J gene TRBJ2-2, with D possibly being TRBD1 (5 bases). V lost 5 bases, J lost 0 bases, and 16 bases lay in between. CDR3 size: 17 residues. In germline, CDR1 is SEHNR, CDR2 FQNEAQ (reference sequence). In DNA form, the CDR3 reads TGTGCCAGCAGCCCCCGGTTACAGGCAGCGAACACCGGGGAGCTGTTTTTT. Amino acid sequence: CASSPRLQAANTGELFF. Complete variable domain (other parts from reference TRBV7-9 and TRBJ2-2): DTGVSQNPRHKITKRGQNVTFRCDPISEHNRLYWYRQTLGQGPEFLTYFQNEAQLEKSRLLSDRFSAERPKGSFSTLEIQRTEQGDSAMYLCASSPRLQAANTGELFFGEGSRLTVL.

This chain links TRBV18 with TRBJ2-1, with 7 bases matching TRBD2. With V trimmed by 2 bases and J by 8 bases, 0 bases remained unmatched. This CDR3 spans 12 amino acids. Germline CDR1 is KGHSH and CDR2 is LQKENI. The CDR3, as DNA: TGTGCCAGCTCACCAGCGGGGGATGAGCAGTTCTTC. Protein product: CASSPAGDEQFF.

The CDR3 sequence: CASSLFRNTEAFF. The CDR3 DNA is TGTGCCAGCAGTTTATTCAGGAACACTGAAGCTTTCTTT. The V gene is TRBV6-5, the J gene TRBJ1-1; D uncertain. This CDR3 has 13 amino acids. The ends were cut back, 4 bases at V and 1 base at J, with 7 bases in the middle. Germline CDR1 MNHEY, CDR2 SVGAGI.

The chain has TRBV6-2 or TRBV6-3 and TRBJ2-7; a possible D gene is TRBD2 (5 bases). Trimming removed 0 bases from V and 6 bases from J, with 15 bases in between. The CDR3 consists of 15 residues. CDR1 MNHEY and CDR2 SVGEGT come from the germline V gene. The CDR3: CASSYSLPRALEQYF. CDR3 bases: TGTGCCAGCAGTTACTCGCTCCCGAGGGCCCTCGAGCAGTACTTC.

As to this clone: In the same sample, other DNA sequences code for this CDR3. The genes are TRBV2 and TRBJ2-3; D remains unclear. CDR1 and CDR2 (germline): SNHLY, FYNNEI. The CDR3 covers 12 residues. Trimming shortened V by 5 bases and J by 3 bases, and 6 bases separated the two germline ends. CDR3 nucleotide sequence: TGTGCCAGCAGTCCTGGAACAGATACGCAGTATTTT. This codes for CASSPGTDTQYF.

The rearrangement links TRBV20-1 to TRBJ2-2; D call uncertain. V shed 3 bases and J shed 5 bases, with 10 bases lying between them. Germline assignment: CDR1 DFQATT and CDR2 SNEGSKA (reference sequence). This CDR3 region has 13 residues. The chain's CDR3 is CSASPLQTGELFF. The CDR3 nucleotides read TGCAGTGCTAGTCCCCTTCAAACCGGGGAGCTGTTTTTT.

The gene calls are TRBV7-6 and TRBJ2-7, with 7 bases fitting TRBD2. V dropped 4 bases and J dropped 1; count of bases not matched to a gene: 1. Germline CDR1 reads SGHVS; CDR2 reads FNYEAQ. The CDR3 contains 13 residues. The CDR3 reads CASSSGGSYEQYF. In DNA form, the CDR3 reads TGTGCCAGCAGCTCCGGGGGGTCCTACGAGCAGTACTTC.